This T cell receptor beta chain derives from a study of human T cells and chemical hapten exposure. This clonotype was counted only a few times. TCRdb ran MiXCR on the RACE reads and lists one entry per CDR3 protein. The table has around 190,000 distinct CDR3 sequences, around 24% seen once; the top ten hold 6.7%. Time point reported: patch test 1, 2 weeks after DPC sensitization. Treatment reported: therapeutic diphenylcyclopropenone sensitization with weekly scalp DPC. The origin of this receptor is a woman between 50 and 59 years old with alopecia areata. Some clones in this sample may be carry-over from other donors' samples. This specimen was whole blood, taken in connection with sensitization to the hapten diphenylcyclopropenone (DPC).

CDR3 loop: CLVRGLLYEQYF. The DNA of the CDR3 is TGTCTCGTCAGGGGACTTCTTTACGAGCAGTACTTC. The chain joins TRBV6-5 to TRBJ2-7, with D possibly being TRBD1 or TRBD2 (6 bases each). The germline CDR1 and CDR2 sequences are MNHEY and SVGAGI. The CDR3 runs to 12 residues.